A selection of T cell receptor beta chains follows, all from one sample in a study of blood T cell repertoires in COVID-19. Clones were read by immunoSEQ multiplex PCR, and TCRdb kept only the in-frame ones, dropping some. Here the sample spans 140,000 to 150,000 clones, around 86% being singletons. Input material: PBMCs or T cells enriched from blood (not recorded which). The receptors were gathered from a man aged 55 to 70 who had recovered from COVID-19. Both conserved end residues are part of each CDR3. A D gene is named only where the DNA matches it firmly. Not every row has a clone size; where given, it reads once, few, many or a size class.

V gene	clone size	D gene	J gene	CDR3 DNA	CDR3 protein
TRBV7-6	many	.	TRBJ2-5	TGTGCCAGCAGCTTGACCCAGGGGATGCGAGAGACCCAGTACTTC	CASSLTQGMRETQYF
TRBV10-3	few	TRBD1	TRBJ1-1	TGTGCCATCAGTGAGTACAGGGGGAACACTGAAGCTTTCTTT	CAISEYRGNTEAFF
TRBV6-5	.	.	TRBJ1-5	TGTGCCAGCAGCGTCGGGGGACTCAGCCAGCCCCAGCATTTT	CASSVGGLSQPQHF
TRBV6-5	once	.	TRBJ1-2	TGTGCCAGCAGGATAACAGGAAATTATGGCTACACCTTC	CASRITGNYGYTF
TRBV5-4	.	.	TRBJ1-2	TGTGCCAGCAGCTTGTTCGGGGGCTATGGCTACACCTTC	CASSLFGGYGYTF
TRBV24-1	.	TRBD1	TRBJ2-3	TGTGCCACCGGAACGACAGGGGGCACAGATACGCAGTATTTT	CATGTTGGTDTQYF
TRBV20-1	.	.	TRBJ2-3	TGCAGTGCTACCCGGGGGGATACGCAGTATTTT	CSATRGDTQYF
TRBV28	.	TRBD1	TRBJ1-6	TGTGCCAGCAGTTTTTTATCCAGGGGGAGTTCACCCCTCCACTTT	CASSFLSRGSSPLHF
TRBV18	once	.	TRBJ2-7	TGTGCCAGCTCAGCCGTCCCTGGGGGGGCGGGAGTCGGCGAGCAGTACTTC	CASSAVPGGAGVGEQYF
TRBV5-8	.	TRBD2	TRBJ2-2	TGTGCCAGCAGCTCCGGACTAGCGGGACTAGAGGTGGAGCTGTTTTTT	CASSSGLAGLEVELFF
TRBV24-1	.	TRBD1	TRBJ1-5	TGTGCCACCAGTGACACGACAGGGTACAATCAGCCCCAGCATTTT	CATSDTTGYNQPQHF
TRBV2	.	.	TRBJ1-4	TGTGCCAGCAGTGTACGGTCTAATGAAAAACTGTTTTTT	CASSVRSNEKLFF
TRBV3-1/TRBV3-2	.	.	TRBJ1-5	TGTGCCAGCAGCCAAGATTCGGGAAATGGGCAGCCCCAGCATTTT	CASSQDSGNGQPQHF
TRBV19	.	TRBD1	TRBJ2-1	TGTGCCAGTAGTATTGGGACAGTCAATGAGCAGTTCTTC	CASSIGTVNEQFF
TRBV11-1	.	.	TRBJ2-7	TGTGCCAGCAGCTTAAGGCAGGGGACCTACGAGCAGTACTTC	CASSLRQGTYEQYF
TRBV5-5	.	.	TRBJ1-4	TGTGCCAGCAGATTGGGGGGGCGTGATGAAAAACTGTTTTTT	CASRLGGRDEKLFF
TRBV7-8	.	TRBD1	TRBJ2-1	TGTGCCAGCAGCTTAGAGGACAGGGCTTACAATGAGCAGTTCTTC	CASSLEDRAYNEQFF
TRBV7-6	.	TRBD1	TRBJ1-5	TGTGCCAGCAGTTTTGGACAGGGGTCCAATCAGCCCCAGCATTTT	CASSFGQGSNQPQHF
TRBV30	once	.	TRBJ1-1	TGTGCCTGGTCCTCATTTGGGGGGGGAGTTACTGAAGCTTTCTTT	CAWSSFGGGVTEAFF
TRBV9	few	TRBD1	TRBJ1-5	TGTGCCAGCAGCGAACAGGGGGGTGATCAGCCCCAGCATTTT	CASSEQGGDQPQHF
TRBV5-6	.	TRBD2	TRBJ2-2	TGTGCCAGCAGCTATCCGGGACTACAGAACACCGGGGAGCTGTTTTTT	CASSYPGLQNTGELFF
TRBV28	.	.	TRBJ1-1	TGTGCCAGCAGTTTGGCGTGGACTGGGTACCCTGAAGCTTTCTTT	CASSLAWTGYPEAFF
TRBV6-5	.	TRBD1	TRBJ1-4	TGTGCCAGCAGCAGAACAGGGGGAACTAATGAAAAACTGTTTTTT	CASSRTGGTNEKLFF
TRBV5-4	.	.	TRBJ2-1	TGTGCCAGCAGCGCACTGGGGGGGCGAAACAATGAGCAGTTCTTC	CASSALGGRNNEQFF
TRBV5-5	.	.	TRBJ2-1	TGTGCCAGCAGCTTGGTTGCGGGAACGTTATACAATGAGCAGTTCTTC	CASSLVAGTLYNEQFF
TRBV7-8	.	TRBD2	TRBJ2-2	TGTGCCAGCAGCTTATCGCGGGGGGGCGTCGGGGAGCTGTTTTTT	CASSLSRGGVGELFF
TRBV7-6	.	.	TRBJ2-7	TGTGCCAGCAGCCGGGCCTCCGGGACATCCTACGAGCAGTACTTC	CASSRASGTSYEQYF
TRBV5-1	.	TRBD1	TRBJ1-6	TGCGCCAGCAGCCACCGAACAGGGGGATCCTATAATTCACCCCTCCACTTT	CASSHRTGGSYNSPLHF